The 14 T cell receptor beta chains below all came from one sample that was sequenced in a study of neurological immune-mediated disorders. TCRdb recomputed calls from the 5' RACE reads with MiXCR, one row per CDR3 protein. The sample has over 65,000 distinct CDR3 sequences; around 9.9% are singletons. Sequencing was done on a sample of PBMCs. The receptors shown here come from a man aged 45-65 years in good health.

This clonotype was counted many times. The chain combines TRBV4-2 with TRBJ2-1; maybe TRBD1 (6 bases). The CDR3 consists of 14 residues. From germline, CDR1 is LGHNA and CDR2 YNFKEQ. V was pared by 0 bases and J by 9 bases, with 12 bases between. The CDR3 region is CASSQEDRDIEQFF. In nucleotides, the CDR3 is TGTGCCAGCAGCCAAGAGGATAGGGACATTGAGCAGTTCTTC.

This clonotype was seen at least ten times. The chain couples TRBV12-3 or TRBV12-4 to TRBJ1-3, with a weak D call TRBD1 (6 bases). CDR3 length: 15 residues. Trimming took 6 bases from V and 3 from J, leaving 15 bases between them. DNA of the CDR3: TGTGCCAGCAGCTCCCCTGGACAGTTTGGAAACACCATATATTTT. This gives the protein CASSSPGQFGNTIYF.

This clonotype was seen ten or more times. The chain links TRBV9 to TRBJ2-3; D remains unclear. The V gene's germline CDR1 is SGDLS and CDR2 YYNGEE. This CDR3 region has 13 residues. With 3 bases removed from V and 1 base from J, the gap between germline ends came to 6 bases. Here the CDR3 DNA reads TGTGCCAGCAGCGCCATTGGCACAGATACGCAGTATTTT. Translation: CASSAIGTDTQYF.

This clonotype was detected many times. This chain connects TRBV7-9 to TRBJ1-2; D is perhaps TRBD1 (6 bases). The CDR3 spans 19 residues. The V and J ends lost 3 bases and 4 bases respectively, with 27 bases between them. The V gene's germline CDR1 is SEHNR and CDR2 FQNEAQ (reference sequence). The CDR3 region has the DNA TGTGCCAGCAGCTTCCTATTCAGGGACATGTACAAACCAGGCTATGGCTACACCTTC. The encoded protein is CASSFLFRDMYKPGYGYTF.

This clonotype was picked up many times. This chain's CDR3 is CAISPGGDEQFF. DNA of the CDR3: TGTGCCATCAGTCCCGGGGGCGATGAGCAGTTCTTC. The chain links TRBV10-3 to TRBJ2-1; D may match TRBD1 or TRBD2 (6 bases each). In germline, CDR1 is ENHRY, CDR2 SYGVKD. V was cut by 5 bases and J by 8 bases, with 10 bases left in between. The CDR3 runs 12 residues.

This clonotype was seen ten or more times. This chain joins TRBV19 and TRBJ2-1; maybe TRBD1 (6 bases). Germline CDR1 and CDR2: LNHDA and SQIVND (reference sequence). Trimming removed 10 bases from V and 5 bases from J, with 18 bases in between. The CDR3 loop spans 14 amino acids. Written as DNA, the CDR3 is TGTGCCACCTCCCAGGTGGGGGCCAACAATGAGCAGTTCTTC. Its translation is CATSQVGANNEQFF.

This clonotype showed up many times. The chain recombines TRBV10-2 with TRBJ1-5; D unresolved. The germline CDR1 and CDR2 sequences are WSHSY and SAAADI. The CDR3 is 15 amino acids. V gave up 0 bases and J gave up 4 bases, with 10 bases separating them. CDR3 region: CASSESSRQNQPQHF. DNA for the CDR3: TGCGCCAGCAGTGAGTCGTCCAGGCAAAATCAGCCCCAGCATTTT.

This clonotype was found many times. V and J are TRBV4-3 and TRBJ1-5, with 9 bases lining up with TRBD1. Germline-derived CDR1 and CDR2 are LGHNA and YSLEER. CDR3 length: 16 amino acids. V trimming: 1 base; J trimming: 6 bases; junction bases outside the gene matches: 7. The CDR3 spells CASSQALTGGGQPQHF. DNA of the CDR3: TGCGCCAGCAGCCAAGCTTTGACAGGGGGGGGTCAGCCCCAGCATTTT.

This clonotype appeared many times. CDR3 coding DNA: TGTGCCAGCAGTTACGTGAGGGGGATGGGGGAGACCCAGTACTTC. Residues: CASSYVRGMGETQYF. The chain has TRBV6-5 and TRBJ2-5; D might be TRBD1 (6 bases). The CDR3 covers 15 residues. CDR1 is MNHEY and CDR2 is SVGAGI in the germline V gene. V lost 2 bases and J 5 bases, leaving 15 bases between the germline ends.

On this clonotype: This may stem from a read error, because a much larger clone lies one nucleotide away. V gene TRBV7-9 combines with J gene TRBJ2-1; 10 bases are shared with TRBD2. The germline CDR1 and CDR2 sequences are SEHNR and FQNEAQ (reference sequence). This CDR3 region has 17 residues. With V trimmed by 5 bases and J by 7 bases, 14 bases remained unmatched. The CDR3 coding sequence is TGTGCCAGCAGCCCCCCCGACGGGACTAGCGTTTTGAATGAGCAGTTCTTC. It is translated as CASSPPDGTSVLNEQFF.

This clonotype was counted at least ten times. The V gene is TRBV7-2, the J gene TRBJ1-5; possibly TRBD1 for D (6 bases). Trimming took 6 bases from V and 6 from J, leaving 18 bases between them. Germline lookup yields CDR1 SGHTA and CDR2 FQGNSA. The CDR3 runs 15 residues. The CDR3 nucleotides read TGTGCCAGCAGTCAATACAGGGAGGGCGGTCAGCCCCAGCATTTT. Its translation: CASSQYREGGQPQHF.

There are many counts of this clonotype. The chain joins TRBV20-1 to TRBJ1-1; D remains unclear. CDR3 size: 13 residues. V shed 3 bases and J shed 5 bases, with 13 bases lying between them. Germline V gene sequence: CDR1 DFQATT, CDR2 SNEGSKA (reference sequence). The CDR3 region has the DNA TGCAGTGCTAGTCGCGGGGAAAGGACTGAAGCTTTCTTT. This sequence encodes CSASRGERTEAFF.

This clonotype has ten or more counts. The rearrangement links TRBV18 to TRBJ2-3; 9 bases align to TRBD2. The CDR3 is made up of 16 amino acids. After removal of 6 bases from V and 0 bases from J, the junction contained 7 bases not matched to a gene. From germline, CDR1 is KGHSH and CDR2 LQKENI. CDR3 in DNA: TGTGCCAGCTCTCCCTTAGCGGGGGCGAGCACAGATACGCAGTATTTT. Its protein product is CASSPLAGASTDTQYF.

This clonotype occurred many times. The rearrangement uses TRBV27 and TRBJ2-5; 10 positions match TRBD2. V shed 2 bases, J shed 5 bases, and the junction held 8 bases outside the gene matches. This CDR3 is built from 16 residues. Germline lookup yields CDR1 MNHEY and CDR2 SMNVEV (reference sequence). The CDR3 loop is CASSLQASGREETQYF. The CDR3 nucleotides read TGTGCCAGCAGTTTACAAGCTAGCGGGAGAGAGGAGACCCAGTACTTC.